This TCR beta chain was identified in a study of blood T cells in healthy people across ages. Overall study context: Per two T cells, template switching captured roughly one barcoded beta molecule.

Combining a sample-barcoded 5' primer with a J-beta primer mix, a second PCR ran for roughly 7 to 12 cycles. TCRdb called the 5' RACE reads again in MiXCR, with one record for every CDR3 protein. The table shows approximately 810,000 distinct CDR3 sequences, with 36% occurring only once. Study-wide points: Estimated diversity that came from one million T cells was considered an underestimate.

V lost 0 bases, J lost 4 bases, and 11 bases lay in between. The germline V gene has CDR1 SGDLS and CDR2 YYNGEE. The CDR3 contains 15 residues. Healthy Caucasian individuals from Russia aged roughly 6 to 90 were enrolled as donors. Per sample, extraction of total RNA gave at least 5 micrograms in every case. This clonotype was seen at least ten times. Its antigen is not known. Sequenced: blood. This sequence was found in a man younger than 35 in good health. The chain uses TRBV9 and TRBJ2-1; TRBD1 might be the D (5 bases). CDR3 coding DNA: TGTGCCAGCAGCGTAGAGGCAGGGATTTACAATGAGCAGTTCTTC. It codes for CASSVEAGIYNEQFF.